This T cell receptor (beta chain) emerged from a study of identical twins. The ends were cut back, 6 bases at V and 0 bases at J, with 15 bases in the middle. Per the germline V gene, CDR1 is LNHDA and CDR2 is SQIVND (reference sequence). This CDR3 spans 16 amino acids. Via MiXCR, TCRdb re-called the 5' RACE reads, giving one row per CDR3 protein. The table has roughly 770,000 distinct CDR3 sequences, 15% to 20% seen once. The sample was also linked to a second study, of T cells expressing NK-cell markers.

This chain joins TRBV19 and TRBJ1-5, with a tentative D call TRBD1 (6 bases). Sequencing input: PBMCs. The receptor comes from a woman under 30 in good health. CDR3 in DNA: TGTGCCAGTAGCCCACGGACAGCTAATAGCAATCAGCCCCAGCATTTT. It translates to CASSPRTANSNQPQHF.